This T cell receptor (beta chain) originates from a study of T cell responses to AZD1222 COVID-19 vaccine. Study information: Second-dose intervals of approximately 4 or approximately 12 weeks were pooled. Study-level points and caveats: Females outnumbered males among donors, who were mostly white British; clonal diversity was possibly underestimated.

Repertoires were generated with immunoSEQ multiplex PCR, while TCRdb's copy carries only in-frame clones and drops some. The repertoire holds 150,000 to 200,000 clones, with 85% to 95% as singletons. This clone was counted ten times or more. The target antigen is unknown. Other DNA sequences in the same sample also yield this CDR3. The length of the CDR3 is 15 residues. Germline assignment: CDR1 MNHNS and CDR2 SASEGT. V lost 2 bases, J lost 4 bases, and 1 base stayed unmatched. V is TRBV6-1 and J is TRBJ2-3, with 12 bases identical to TRBD2. Source: peripheral blood, taken on day 0 of AZD1222 vaccination. This TCR was sampled from an adult in good health. This CDR3 is CASSELAGGPDTQYF. CDR3 DNA sequence: TGTGCCAGCAGTGAACTAGCGGGGGGGCCAGATACGCAGTATTTT.